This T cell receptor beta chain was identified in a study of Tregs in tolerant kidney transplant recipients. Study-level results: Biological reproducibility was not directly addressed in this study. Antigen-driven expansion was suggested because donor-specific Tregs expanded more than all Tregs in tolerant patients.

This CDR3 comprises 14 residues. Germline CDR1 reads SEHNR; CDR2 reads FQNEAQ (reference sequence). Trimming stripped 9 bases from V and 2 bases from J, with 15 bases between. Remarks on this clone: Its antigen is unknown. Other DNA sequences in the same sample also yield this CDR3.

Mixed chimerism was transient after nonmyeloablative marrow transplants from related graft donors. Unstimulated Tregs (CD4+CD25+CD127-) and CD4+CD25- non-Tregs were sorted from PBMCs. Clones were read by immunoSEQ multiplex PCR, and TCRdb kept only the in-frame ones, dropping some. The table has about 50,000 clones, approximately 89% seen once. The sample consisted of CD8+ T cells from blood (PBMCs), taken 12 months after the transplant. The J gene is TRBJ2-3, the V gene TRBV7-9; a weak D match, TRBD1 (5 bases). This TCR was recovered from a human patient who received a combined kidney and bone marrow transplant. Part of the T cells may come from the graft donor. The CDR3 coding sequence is TGTGCCAGTCCAAAAGACAGTTTCACAGATACGCAGTATTTT. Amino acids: CASPKDSFTDTQYF. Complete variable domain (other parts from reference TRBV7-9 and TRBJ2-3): DTGVSQNPRHKITKRGQNVTFRCDPISEHNRLYWYRQTLGQGPEFLTYFQNEAQLEKSRLLSDRFSAERPKGSFSTLEIQRTEQGDSAMYLCASPKDSFTDTQYFGPGTRLTVL.